Each of the 31 T cell receptor delta chains below was sequenced from the same sample in a study of γδ T cells in repeated Plasmodium falciparum infection. Bulk repertoires came from Vgamma9/Vdelta2+ or Vdelta2-negative gammadelta T cells flow-sorted from PBMC. TCRdb processed the multiplex PCR reads again with the CATT caller. The data show roughly 90,000 delta-chain clones, around 1.4% seen once. Sequenced: gamma-delta T cells from blood. The receptors were gathered from a pool of human donors (malaria-infected and uninfected, not separated).

As for this clone: A read error is likely here: a far larger clone is one base away. Other DNA sequences in this sample translate to the same CDR3. V usage is TRDV2 and J usage is TRDJ2, with 9 bases lining up with TRDD3. Germline trimming cut 1 base from V and 4 bases from J; bases unmatched to any gene: 6. The CDR3 covers 16 residues. Germline CDR1 is GEAIGNYY and CDR2 is EKD. CDR3: CACDTGGYEGTAQLFF. The DNA of the CDR3 is TGTGCCTGTGACACTGGGGGATATGAGGGGACAGCACAACTCTTCTTT.

This clone occurred many times. This specimen includes other DNA sequences encoding the same CDR3. The V gene is TRDV1, the J gene TRDJ1; no clear D gene. The CDR3 sequence is 13 residues long. V was clipped by 3 bases and J by 5 bases, with 10 bases between them. Germline V gene data show CDR1 as TSWWSYY and CDR2 as QGS. The CDR3 sequence is CALGDLPPDKLIF. The DNA of the CDR3 is TGTGCTCTTGGGGACCTGCCCCCGGATAAACTCATCTTT.

Comments on this clone: A read error is likely here: a far larger clone is one base away. This specimen includes other DNA sequences encoding the same CDR3. The V gene is TRDV1, the J gene TRDJ1, with D possibly matching TRDD3 (5 bases). The V and J ends lost 1 base and 0 bases respectively, with 21 bases between them. Germline lookup yields CDR1 TSWWSYY and CDR2 QGS. CDR3 length equals 19 residues. In DNA form, the CDR3 reads TGTGCTCTTGGGGAACGGTCGCTGGGTGACCCCCCTTACACCGATAAACTCATCTTT. Its protein product is CALGERSLGDPPYTDKLIF.

A remark on this clone: A far more abundant clone sits one base away, making this likely a read error. Other DNA variants within this sample encode the same CDR3. The rearrangement links TRDV1 to TRDJ1; D unresolved. The J gene, left out of TCRdb, was set here by checking the DNA against germline. V was cut by 5 bases and J by 7 bases, with 17 bases left in between. From germline, CDR1 is TSWWSYY and CDR2 QGS. The CDR3 length is 14 residues. The CDR3 DNA reads TGTGCTCTTGGGCACAAAATCTCCCCCAGTAAACTCATCTTT. Residues: CALGHKISPSKLIF.

By proportion, this clone is medium-sized. Other DNA sequences in this sample translate to the same CDR3. The V gene is TRDV3, the J gene TRDJ1; maybe TRDD3 (5 bases). Looked up from germline, CDR1 is TVYSNPD and CDR2 is GDNSRS (reference sequence). The CDR3 totals 16 residues. The V end lost 2 bases, the J end lost 0 bases, and 19 bases lay between the germline ends. The CDR3 DNA follows: TGTGCCTTTTACATAATGGGGCCTCCGTACACCGATAAACTCATCTTT. Protein: CAFYIMGPPYTDKLIF.

In regard to this clone: A far larger clone is one base from this, pointing to a likely read error. Other DNA sequences in the same sample also yield this CDR3. V and J are TRDV1 and TRDJ1; perhaps TRDD3 as D (6 bases). V was shortened by 3 bases and J by 0 bases, with 29 bases between the two germline ends. Germline V CDR1 and CDR2: TSWWSYY, QGS. There are 21 residues in the CDR3. The DNA for the CDR3 is TGTGCTCTTGGGGACAAGACAGCATCCCCTCGTACGGGGGGAAACACCGATAAACTCATCTTT. It encodes CALGDKTASPRTGGNTDKLIF.

On this clone itself: TCRdb pairs this DNA with a much larger clone's protein that differs at residue 5, likely a read error; the protein shown was translated from the DNA. The chain carries TRDV2 and TRDJ1; 10 nucleotides align to TRDD3. The J gene, not given by TCRdb, was assigned here from a germline match of the nucleotide sequence. The CDR3 is 17 residues long. Germline V gene sequence: CDR1 GEAIGNYY, CDR2 EKD. Trimming at V came to 3 bases and at J to 2 bases, leaving 11 bases not matched to a gene. DNA for the CDR3: TGTGCCTGTGACGTACTTACTGGGGGATCTGCGACCGATAAACTCATCTTT. It codes for CACDVLTGGSATDKLIF.

Regarding this clone: A far larger clone is only one base removed, so a read error is likely. Other nucleotide sequences in the sample specify the same CDR3. For the CDR3, the DNA is TGTGCTTGTGACACCGGGGGATTGGCCAACGATAAACTCATCTTT. It is translated as CACDTGGLANDKLIF. J is TRDJ1 and V is TRDV2; 7 bases align to TRDD3. Germline V gives CDR1 GEAIGNYY, CDR2 EKD. This CDR3 comprises 15 residues.

This clone was observed a few times. This probably arose from a read error, given a far larger clone one base away. The chain recombines TRDV2 with TRDJ1, with D unclear. Germline matching of the DNA provided the J gene here, since TCRdb leaves it blank. This CDR3 region has 17 residues. V lost 3 bases and J 0 bases, leaving 19 bases between the germline ends. CDR1 and CDR2 (germline): GEAIGNYY, EKD. The DNA of the CDR3 is TGTGCCTGTGACGGGCCCTCCGTAGGGTCGTACACCGATAAACTCATCTTT. It codes for CACDGPSVGSYTDKLIF.

To note about this clone: This sequence is one base from a far larger clone and is likely a read error. Within the sample, other DNA sequences also encode this same CDR3. V and J are TRDV2 and TRDJ1; D is unresolved. The J gene was missing in TCRdb and was found by matching the end of the DNA to germline. The germline CDR1 and CDR2 sequences are GEAIGNYY and EKD. The CDR3 extends over 15 amino acids. The V gene lost 0 bases and the J gene lost 2 bases, with 12 bases spanning the gap. CDR3 in amino acids: CACDTGAAYTDKLIF. CDR3 DNA sequence: TGTGCCTGTGACACCGGAGCCGCGTATACCGATAAACTCATCTTT.

This clone was counted only a few times. TCRdb shows a much larger clone's protein in place of this DNA's translation, and the two differ at residue 8, likely through a read error; the protein shown is translated from the DNA. The gene calls are TRDV2 and TRDJ3, with D possibly TRDD3 on 6 matching bases. The J gene, left out of TCRdb, was set here by checking the DNA against germline. The CDR3 has 21 residues. The V and J ends lost 3 bases and 0 bases respectively, with 23 bases between them. The germline V gene encodes CDR1 GEAIGNYY and CDR2 EKD. In nucleotides, the CDR3 is TGTGCCTGTGACCTTGTGGGGGGTTACTCATCAGGCTCCTGGGACACCCGACAGATGTTTTTC. Translated, it gives CACDLVGGYSSGSWDTRQMFF.

This clone appeared a few times. A far more abundant clone sits one base away, making this likely a read error. This sample includes further DNA sequences coding for the same CDR3. V and J are TRDV1 and TRDJ1, with TRDD3 identical over 10 bases. In the absence of a J gene in TCRdb, the DNA was matched to germline to assign it here. V shed 3 bases, J shed 1 base, and the junction held 20 bases outside the gene matches. Germline V gives CDR1 TSWWSYY, CDR2 QGS. The CDR3 has 21 amino acids. CDR3 in amino acids: CALGDPKPSLHWGIITDKLIF. For the CDR3, the DNA is TGTGCTCTTGGGGACCCCAAACCTTCCCTACACTGGGGGATCATCACCGATAAACTCATCTTT.

This clone was detected only a few times. A far larger clone differs by one base, so this is likely a read error. The same CDR3 is also encoded by other DNA sequences in this sample. The CDR3 spells CALNHKANWGIRPTDKLTF. CDR3 sequence (DNA): TGTGCTCTCAATCACAAGGCGAACTGGGGGATACGGCCCACCGATAAACTCACCTTT. The V gene is given as TRDV1, and no J gene call is available; the D call of TRDD3 is as the table states it, not checked on the DNA. CDR1 is TSWWSYY and CDR2 is QGS in the germline V gene. The CDR3 runs to 19 residues.

This clone was seen only a few times. The TCRdb protein fails to match the DNA translation at residue 8; the protein reported here was translated from the DNA. The gene calls are TRDV1 and TRDJ1, with D possibly matching TRDD3 (5 bases). The J gene, missing from TCRdb, was assigned here through DNA to germline matching. Germline lookup yields CDR1 TSWWSYY and CDR2 QGS. The CDR3 is 27 amino acids. V lost 1 base and J 2 bases, leaving 47 bases between the germline ends. The CDR3 loop reads CALGEPVPYKLTHTIWWHTRGTDKLIF. The CDR3 nucleotides read TGTGCTCTTGGGGAACCTGTCCCCTATAAACTCACTCATACTATCTGGTGGCACACACGGGGGACCGATAAACTCATCTTT.

Concerning this clone: The protein held in TCRdb is that of a much larger clone and does not match this DNA's translation at residue 9, likely because of a read error; the protein shown is translated from the DNA. The chain employs TRDV2 and TRDJ2; 8 nucleotides agree with TRDD3. Germline values: CDR1 GEAIGNYY, CDR2 EKD. Trimming cost V 2 bases and J 3 bases; bases outside gene matches: 7. CDR3 length: 16 residues. The CDR3 loop is CACDRVLGGMTAQLFF. In DNA, the CDR3 is TGTGCCTGTGACAGAGTACTGGGGGGTATGACAGCACAACTCTTCTTT.

This clone came up a few times. TCRdb pairs this DNA with a much larger clone's protein that differs at residue 4, likely a read error; the protein shown was translated from the DNA. The CDR3: CACAKLGDKGKLIF. The CDR3 nucleotides read TGTGCCTGTGCCAAACTGGGGGATAAGGGAAAACTCATCTTT. The J gene is TRDJ1, the V gene TRDV2; 11 bases map to TRDD3. The J gene, missing from TCRdb, was assigned here through DNA to germline matching. Trimming removed 5 bases from V and 8 bases from J; junction bases left unmatched: 9. The CDR3 is 14 residues long. CDR1 is GEAIGNYY, CDR2 EKD, per germline.

As regards this clone: A much larger clone lies one base from this, so it may be a read error. This chain links TRDV1 with TRDJ1; 12 bases map to TRDD3. The J gene is not listed in TCRdb, so it was assigned here from a DNA match to germline. Germline CDR1 and CDR2: TSWWSYY and QGS. This CDR3 has 19 residues. V shed 3 bases, J shed 4 bases, and the junction held 15 bases outside the gene matches. CDR3 bases: TGTGCTCTTGGGGATTTCCATCGTACTGGGGGATACTATAGCGATAAACTCATCTTT. This encodes CALGDFHRTGGYYSDKLIF.

This clone came up a few times. This DNA's translation differs at residue 17 from TCRdb's protein, which comes from a much larger clone; a read error is likely, and the protein shown is translated from the DNA. This chain connects TRDV1 to TRDJ1; no definite D call. TCRdb leaves out the J gene; it was filled in here by matching the DNA to germline. Germline assignment: CDR1 TSWWSYY and CDR2 QGS. This CDR3 contains 23 residues. The V end lost 2 bases, the J end lost 0 bases, and 34 bases lay between the germline ends. The DNA for the CDR3 is TGTGCTCTTGGGGAAGACCCGTCCCCTCTCTATAAGTCATTCTCCCCGCACACCGATAAACTCATCTTT. Translation gives CALGEDPSPLYKSFSPHTDKLIF.

Only a few counts were recorded for this clone. This likely came from a read error, as a far larger clone is one base away. Other nucleotide sequences from this sample produce the same CDR3. V usage is TRDV2 and J usage is TRDJ1; 9 bases are a match to TRDD3. The J gene, left out of TCRdb, was set here by checking the DNA against germline. Germline loops: CDR1 GEAIGNYY, CDR2 EKD. The ends lost 0 bases at V and 0 bases at J; junction bases unmatched: 13. This CDR3 is built from 19 residues. The CDR3 DNA reads as TGTGCCTGTGACACCGCGACCCTACTGGGGGAGCCGCACACCGATAAACTCATCTTT. Protein: CACDTATLLGEPHTDKLIF.

Remarks on this clone: A far larger clone is a single base away, which makes a read error likely. The same CDR3 also results from other DNA sequences found in this sample. The chain uses TRDV2 and TRDJ2; 7 nucleotides line up with TRDD3. Assignment of the J gene here rests on matching the DNA to germline, because TCRdb gives none. The CDR3 consists of 12 residues. The germline CDR1 and CDR2 sequences are GEAIGNYY and EKD. Unmatched junction bases numbered 2, after V lost 7 bases and J lost 4 bases. CDR3 amino acids: CACDWGTAQLFF. DNA of the CDR3: TGTGCCTGCGACTGGGGGACAGCACAACTCTTCTTT.

This clone was recorded a few times. The TCRdb record carries a much larger clone's protein, which differs from this DNA's translation at residue 3; a read error is the likely cause, and the protein listed here is the DNA translation. The J gene is TRDJ1, the V gene TRDV3, with D perhaps matching TRDD3 (6 bases). TCRdb offers no J gene call, so here the DNA was matched to germline to obtain one. This CDR3 comprises 15 residues. The germline V and J ends were trimmed by 4 bases and 7 bases, with 25 bases remaining between them. Germline V gives CDR1 TVYSNPD, CDR2 GDNSRS (reference sequence). CDR3 in DNA: TGTGCCTCAGTTCTTCCCCCGGGGATTAGGGGTAAACTCATCTTT. The encoded protein is CASVLPPGIRGKLIF.

To note about this clone: TCRdb's protein for this DNA is that of a much larger clone and differs from the translation at residue 11, likely a read error; the protein shown is the DNA translation. V gene TRDV2 combines with J gene TRDJ1; 7 bases map to TRDD3. The CDR3 runs to 17 residues. V was pared by 3 bases and J by 3 bases, with 15 bases of the junction left unmatched. CDR1 is GEAIGNYY and CDR2 is EKD in the germline V gene. The CDR3 loop is CACDPSRTGGCPDKLIF. The CDR3 region has the DNA TGTGCCTGTGACCCATCACGCACGGGGGGATGCCCCGATAAACTCATCTTT.

This clone has only a few counts. The amino acid sequence in TCRdb belongs to a much larger clone and departs from this DNA's translation at residue 18, likely a sequencing read error; the sequence shown is translated from the DNA. TRDV2 is the V gene, and the J gene was not called; the table assigns TRDD3, which was not confirmed against the DNA. Germline CDR1 GEAIGNYY, CDR2 EKD. The CDR3 runs 20 residues. The CDR3 DNA sequence: TGTGCCTGTGACACCGGAGTCAATCCTCCCAACTCCTGGGACACCCGACAGACGTTTTTC. Translated: CACDTGVNPPNSWDTRQTFF.

In its sample, this clone was seen a few times. The protein that TCRdb holds for this DNA derives from a much larger clone and differs from the translated DNA at residue 6, which likely indicates a read error; the protein shown here is translated from the DNA. The chain carries TRDV2 and TRDJ2, with 13 bases that match TRDD3. TCRdb is silent on the J gene; assignment here came from matching the DNA to germline. CDR3 length: 17 amino acids. Trimming removed 3 bases from V and 5 bases from J; junction bases left unmatched: 8. Germline-derived CDR1 and CDR2 are GEAIGNYY and EKD. This chain's CDR3 is CACDHALGDTETAQLFF. Here the CDR3 DNA reads TGTGCCTGTGACCACGCACTGGGGGATACGGAAACAGCACAACTCTTCTTT.

This clone was counted only a few times. The amino acid sequence in TCRdb belongs to a much larger clone and departs from this DNA's translation at residue 14, likely a sequencing read error; the sequence shown is translated from the DNA. CDR3 sequence (DNA): TGTGCTCTTGGGGATCTGGACGGTACTGGGGGATACGTCATGTACACCGATAAACTCATCTTT. Protein product: CALGDLDGTGGYVMYTDKLIF. J is TRDJ1 and V is TRDV1; 13 nucleotides align to TRDD3. This CDR3 contains 21 residues. V dropped 3 bases and J dropped 0; count of bases not matched to a gene: 16. The germline V gene has CDR1 TSWWSYY and CDR2 QGS.

In this sample, this clone turned up many times. This sequence joins TRDV1 and TRDJ1, with 7 bases lining up with TRDD2. Germline CDR1 and CDR2: TSWWSYY and QGS. Germline trimming cut 2 bases from V and 0 bases from J; bases unmatched to any gene: 15. This CDR3 has 19 residues. The CDR3 DNA sequence: TGTGCTCTTGGGGAATTCCCGAACCGCCCTTCCTTTTACACCGATAAACTCATCTTT. It is translated as CALGEFPNRPSFYTDKLIF.

This clone has only a few counts. The TCRdb protein comes from a much larger clone and disagrees with this DNA's translation at residue 14, likely due to a read error; the protein given here is derived from the DNA. This chain joins TRDV2 and TRDJ1; possible D gene TRDD2, 6 bases. TCRdb carries no J gene annotation; the J gene was assigned here by matching the DNA with germline. The germline V gene encodes CDR1 GEAIGNYY and CDR2 EKD. V was shortened by 7 bases and J by 0 bases, with 32 bases between the two germline ends. This CDR3 spans 20 amino acids. The CDR3 loop reads CACKLYTPSRGLIHTDKLIF. CDR3 in DNA: TGTGCCTGCAAGCTCTACACTCCTTCCCGGGGACTTATTCACACCGATAAACTCATCTTT.

This clone was picked up a small number of times. This sequence is one base from a far larger clone and is likely a read error. Different DNA sequences within this sample yield the same CDR3. The rearrangement links TRDV2 to TRDJ1; 12 nucleotides line up with TRDD3. The J gene is absent in TCRdb and was assigned here via DNA matching to germline. Looked up from germline, CDR1 is GEAIGNYY and CDR2 is EKD. The CDR3 has 17 amino acids. The CDR3, as DNA: TGCGCCTGTGACAGGCGGCTGGGGGATACGCGGAGAGGTAAACTCATCTTT. Translating gives CACDRRLGDTRRGKLIF.

A remark on this clone: The protein that TCRdb holds for this DNA derives from a much larger clone and differs from the translated DNA at residue 8, which likely indicates a read error; the protein shown here is translated from the DNA. The CDR3 is CALGEGASLVDWGIDYTDKLIF. CDR3 sequence (DNA): TGTGCTCTTGGGGAAGGGGCCTCCCTAGTCGACTGGGGGATAGATTACACCGATAAACTCATCTTT. The chain combines TRDV1 with TRDJ1; TRDD3 agrees at 11 bases. Assignment of the J gene here rests on matching the DNA to germline, because TCRdb gives none. The junction had 20 bases not matched to a gene; V was cut back by 2 bases and J by 0 bases. The CDR3 spans 22 residues. Germline V gene data show CDR1 as TSWWSYY and CDR2 as QGS.

This clone was counted a few times. The TCRdb record carries a much larger clone's protein, which differs from this DNA's translation at residue 8; a read error is the likely cause, and the protein listed here is the DNA translation. The chain links TRDV2 to TRDJ2, with 8 positions matching TRDD3. The J gene is not listed in TCRdb, so it was assigned here from a DNA match to germline. Germline V gene data show CDR1 as GEAIGNYY and CDR2 as EKD. The CDR3 runs to 14 residues. Unmatched junction bases numbered 4, after V lost 4 bases and J lost 4 bases. CDR3 in amino acids: CACDILGGTAQLFF. As DNA, the CDR3 is TGTGCCTGTGATATACTGGGGGGGACAGCACAACTCTTCTTT.

Regarding this clone: TCRdb's listed protein matches a much larger clone and diverges from this DNA's translation at residue 6, likely through a read error; the protein shown comes from the DNA. The chain joins TRDV1 to TRDJ1; perhaps TRDD3 as D (6 bases). No J gene was available from TCRdb, and it was assigned here by a germline match of the DNA. V lost 3 bases and J 4 bases, leaving 15 bases between the germline ends. The V gene's germline CDR1 is TSWWSYY and CDR2 QGS. CDR3 length equals 15 residues. CDR3 nucleotide sequence: TGTGCTCTTGGGGACTTCCACCATGGGGGCGATAAACTCATCTTT. Amino acids: CALGDFHHGGDKLIF.